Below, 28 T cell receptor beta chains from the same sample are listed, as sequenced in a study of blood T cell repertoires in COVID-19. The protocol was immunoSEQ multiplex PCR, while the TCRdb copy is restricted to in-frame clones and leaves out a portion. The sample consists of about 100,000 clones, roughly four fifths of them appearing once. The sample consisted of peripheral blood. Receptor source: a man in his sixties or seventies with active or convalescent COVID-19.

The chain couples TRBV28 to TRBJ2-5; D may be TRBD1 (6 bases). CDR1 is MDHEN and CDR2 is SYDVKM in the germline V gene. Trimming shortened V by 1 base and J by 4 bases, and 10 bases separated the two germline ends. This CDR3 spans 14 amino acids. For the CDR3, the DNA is TGTGCCAGCAGTTTATTGGGGGCGGGAGAGACCCAGTACTTC. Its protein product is CASSLLGAGETQYF.

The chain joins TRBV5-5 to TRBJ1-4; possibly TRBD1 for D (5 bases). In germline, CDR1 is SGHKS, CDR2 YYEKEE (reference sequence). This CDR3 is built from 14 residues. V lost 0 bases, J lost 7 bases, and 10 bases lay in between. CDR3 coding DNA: TGTGCCAGCAGCTTGGGGGGCTTAGGTGAAAAACTGTTTTTT. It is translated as CASSLGGLGEKLFF.

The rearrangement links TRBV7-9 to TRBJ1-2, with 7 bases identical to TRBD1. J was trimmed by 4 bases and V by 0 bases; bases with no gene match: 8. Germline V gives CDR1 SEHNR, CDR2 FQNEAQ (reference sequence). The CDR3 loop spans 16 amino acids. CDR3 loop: CASSLAGQHGAYGYTF. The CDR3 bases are TGTGCCAGCAGCTTAGCGGGACAGCACGGGGCCTATGGCTACACCTTC.

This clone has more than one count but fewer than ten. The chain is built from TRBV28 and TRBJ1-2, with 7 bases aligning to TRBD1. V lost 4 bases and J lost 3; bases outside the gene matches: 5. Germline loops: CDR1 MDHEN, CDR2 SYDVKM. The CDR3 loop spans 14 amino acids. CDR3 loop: CASSSDRSYYGYTF. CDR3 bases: TGTGCCAGCAGTTCGGACAGGTCGTACTATGGCTACACCTTC.

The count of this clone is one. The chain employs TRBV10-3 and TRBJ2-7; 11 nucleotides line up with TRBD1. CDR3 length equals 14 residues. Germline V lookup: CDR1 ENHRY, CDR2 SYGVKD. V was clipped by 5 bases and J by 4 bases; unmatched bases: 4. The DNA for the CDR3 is TGTGCCATCAGTCCCGGGACAGGGGGGTACGAGCAGTACTTC. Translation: CAISPGTGGYEQYF.

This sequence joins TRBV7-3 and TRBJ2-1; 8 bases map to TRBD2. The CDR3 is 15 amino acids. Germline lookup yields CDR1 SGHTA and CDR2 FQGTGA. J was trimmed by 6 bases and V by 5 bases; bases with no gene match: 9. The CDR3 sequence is CASSPQTGGANEQFF. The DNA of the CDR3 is TGTGCCAGCAGCCCGCAAACGGGAGGGGCCAATGAGCAGTTCTTC. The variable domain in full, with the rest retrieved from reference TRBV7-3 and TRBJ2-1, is GAGVSQTPSNKVTEKGKYVELRCDPISGHTALYWYRQSLGQGPEFLIYFQGTGAADDSGLPNDRFFAVRPEGSVSTLKIQRTERGDSAVYLCASSPQTGGANEQFFGPGTRLTVL.

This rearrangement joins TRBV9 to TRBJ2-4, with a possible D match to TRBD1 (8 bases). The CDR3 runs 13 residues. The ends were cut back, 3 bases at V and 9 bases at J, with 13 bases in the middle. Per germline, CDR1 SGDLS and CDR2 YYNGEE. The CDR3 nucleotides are TGTGCCAGCAGCGCGACAGGGGAGGGCATTCAGTACTTC. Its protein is CASSATGEGIQYF.

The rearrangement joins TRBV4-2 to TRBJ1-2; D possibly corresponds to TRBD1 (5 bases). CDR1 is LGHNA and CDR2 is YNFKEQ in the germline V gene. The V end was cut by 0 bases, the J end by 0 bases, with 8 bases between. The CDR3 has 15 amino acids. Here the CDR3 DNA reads TGTGCCAGCAGCCAAGACAGGGCCCCTAACTATGGCTACACCTTC. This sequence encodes CASSQDRAPNYGYTF.

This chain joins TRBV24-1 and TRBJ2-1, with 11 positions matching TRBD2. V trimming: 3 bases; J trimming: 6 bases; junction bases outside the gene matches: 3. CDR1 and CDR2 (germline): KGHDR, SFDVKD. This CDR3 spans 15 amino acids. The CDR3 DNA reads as TGTGCCACCAGTGATACTAGCGGGGGTGCCAATGAGCAGTTCTTC. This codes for CATSDTSGGANEQFF.

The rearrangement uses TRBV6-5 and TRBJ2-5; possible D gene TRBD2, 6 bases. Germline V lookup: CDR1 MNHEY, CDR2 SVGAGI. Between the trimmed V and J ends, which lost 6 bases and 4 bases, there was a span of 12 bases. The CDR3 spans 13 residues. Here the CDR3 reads CASSRRRGETQYF. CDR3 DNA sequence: TGTGCCAGCAGCCGGCGGAGGGGAGAGACCCAGTACTTC.

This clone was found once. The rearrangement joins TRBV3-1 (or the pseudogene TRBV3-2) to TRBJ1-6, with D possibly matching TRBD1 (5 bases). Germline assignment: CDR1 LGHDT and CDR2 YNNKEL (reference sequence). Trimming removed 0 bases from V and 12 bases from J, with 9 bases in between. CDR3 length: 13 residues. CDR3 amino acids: CASSQDRAQPLHF. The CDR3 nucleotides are TGTGCCAGCAGCCAAGACAGGGCTCAACCCCTCCACTTT.

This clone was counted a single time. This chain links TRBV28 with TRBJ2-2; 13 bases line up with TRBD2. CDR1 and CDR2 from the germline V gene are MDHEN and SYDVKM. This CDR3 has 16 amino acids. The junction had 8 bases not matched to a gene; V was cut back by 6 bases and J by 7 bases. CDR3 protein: CASRKLAGGPDGELFF. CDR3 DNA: TGTGCCAGCAGGAAACTAGCGGGAGGGCCCGACGGGGAGCTGTTTTTT. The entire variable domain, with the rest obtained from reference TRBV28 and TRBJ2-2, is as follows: DVKVTQSSRYLVKRTGEKVFLECVQDMDHENMFWYRQDPGLGLRLIYFSYDVKMKEKGDIPEGYSVSREKKERFSLILESASTNQTSMYLCASRKLAGGPDGELFFGEGSRLTVL.

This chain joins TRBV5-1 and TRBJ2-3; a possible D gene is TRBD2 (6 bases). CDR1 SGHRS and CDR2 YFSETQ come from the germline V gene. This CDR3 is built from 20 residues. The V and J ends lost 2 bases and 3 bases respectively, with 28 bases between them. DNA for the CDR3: TGCGCCAGCAGCTTCCCCCTAACGGGACTGGGAGGTGGTTGGACAGATACGCAGTATTTT. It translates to CASSFPLTGLGGGWTDTQYF.

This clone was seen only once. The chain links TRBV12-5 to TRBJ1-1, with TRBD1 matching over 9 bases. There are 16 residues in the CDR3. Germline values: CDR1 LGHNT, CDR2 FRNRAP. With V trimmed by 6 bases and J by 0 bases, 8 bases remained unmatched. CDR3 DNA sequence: TGTGCTAGTGGCCCCGGGGACAGGGTGGTGAACACTGAAGCTTTCTTT. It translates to CASGPGDRVVNTEAFF.

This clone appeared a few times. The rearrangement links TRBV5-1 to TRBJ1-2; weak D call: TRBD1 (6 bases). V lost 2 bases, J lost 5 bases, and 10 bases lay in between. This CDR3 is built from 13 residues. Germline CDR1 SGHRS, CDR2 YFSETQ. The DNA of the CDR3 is TGCGCCAGCAGCTTAGGGGGGGAGTATGGCTACACCTTC. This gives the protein CASSLGGEYGYTF. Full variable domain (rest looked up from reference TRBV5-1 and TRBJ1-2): KAGVTQTPRYLIKTRGQQVTLSCSPISGHRSVSWYQQTPGQGLQFLFEYFSETQRNKGNFPGRFSGRQFSNSRSEMNVSTLELGDSALYLCASSLGGEYGYTFGSGTRLTVV.

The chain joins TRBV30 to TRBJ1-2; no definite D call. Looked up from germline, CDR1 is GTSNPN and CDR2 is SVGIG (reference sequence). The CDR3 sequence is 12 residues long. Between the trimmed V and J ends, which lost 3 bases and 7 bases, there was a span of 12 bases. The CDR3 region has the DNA TGTGCCTGGAGAAGCCCAGCGGGTGGCTACACCTTC. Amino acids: CAWRSPAGGYTF.

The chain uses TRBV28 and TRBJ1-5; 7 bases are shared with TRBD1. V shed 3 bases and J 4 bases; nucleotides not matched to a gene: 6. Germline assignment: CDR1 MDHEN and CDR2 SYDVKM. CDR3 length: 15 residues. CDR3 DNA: TGTGCCAGCAGTTTTCGACAGGGATCAAATCAGCCCCAGCATTTT. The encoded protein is CASSFRQGSNQPQHF.

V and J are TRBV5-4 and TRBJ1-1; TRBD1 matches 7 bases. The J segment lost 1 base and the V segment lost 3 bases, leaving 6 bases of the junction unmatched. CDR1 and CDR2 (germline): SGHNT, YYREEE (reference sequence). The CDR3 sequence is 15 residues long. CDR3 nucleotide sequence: TGTGCCAGCAGCTGGGACAGCAACCCGAACACTGAAGCTTTCTTT. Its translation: CASSWDSNPNTEAFF.

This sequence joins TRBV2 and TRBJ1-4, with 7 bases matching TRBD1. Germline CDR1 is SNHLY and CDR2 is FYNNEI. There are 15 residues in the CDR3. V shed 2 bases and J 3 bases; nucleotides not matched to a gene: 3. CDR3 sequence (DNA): TGTGCCAGCAGTGAATTGACAGGGTCTAATGAAAAACTGTTTTTT. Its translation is CASSELTGSNEKLFF.

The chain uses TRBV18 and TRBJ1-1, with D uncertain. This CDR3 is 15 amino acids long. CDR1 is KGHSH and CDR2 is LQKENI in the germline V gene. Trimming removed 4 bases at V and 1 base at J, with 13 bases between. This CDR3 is CASSQSVMANTEAFF. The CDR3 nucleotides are TGTGCCAGCTCACAGTCCGTGATGGCGAACACTGAAGCTTTCTTT.

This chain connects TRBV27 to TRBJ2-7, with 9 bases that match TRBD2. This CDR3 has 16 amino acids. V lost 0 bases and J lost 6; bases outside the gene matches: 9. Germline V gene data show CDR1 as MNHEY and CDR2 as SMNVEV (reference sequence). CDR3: CASSLSGGSGSGEQYF. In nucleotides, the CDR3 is TGTGCCAGCAGTTTATCGGGGGGTAGCGGGAGCGGCGAGCAGTACTTC.

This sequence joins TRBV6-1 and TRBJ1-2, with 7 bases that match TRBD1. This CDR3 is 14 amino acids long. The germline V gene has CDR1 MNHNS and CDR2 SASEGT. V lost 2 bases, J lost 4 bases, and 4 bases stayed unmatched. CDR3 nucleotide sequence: TGTGCCAGCAGTGAATTCGGGGACAGCTATGGCTACACCTTC. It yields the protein CASSEFGDSYGYTF.

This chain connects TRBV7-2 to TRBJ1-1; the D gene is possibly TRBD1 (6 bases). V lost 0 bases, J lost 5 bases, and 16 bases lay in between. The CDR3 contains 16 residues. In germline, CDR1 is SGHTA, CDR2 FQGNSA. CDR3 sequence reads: CASSLAPSGQRTEAFF. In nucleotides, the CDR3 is TGTGCCAGCAGCTTAGCCCCGTCCGGACAGAGGACTGAAGCTTTCTTT. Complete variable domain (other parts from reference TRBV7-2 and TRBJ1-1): GAGVSQSPSNKVTEKGKDVELRCDPISGHTALYWYRQSLGQGLEFLIYFQGNSAPDKSGLPSDRFSAERTGGSVSTLTIQRTQQEDSAVYLCASSLAPSGQRTEAFFGQGTRLTVV.

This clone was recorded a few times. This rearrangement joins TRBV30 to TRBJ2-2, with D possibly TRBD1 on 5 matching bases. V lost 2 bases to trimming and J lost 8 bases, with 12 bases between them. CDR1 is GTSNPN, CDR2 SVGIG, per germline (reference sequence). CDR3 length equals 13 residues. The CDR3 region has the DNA TGTGCCTGGAGTCGTTCAGGGTCAGGGGAGCTGTTTTTT. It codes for CAWSRSGSGELFF.

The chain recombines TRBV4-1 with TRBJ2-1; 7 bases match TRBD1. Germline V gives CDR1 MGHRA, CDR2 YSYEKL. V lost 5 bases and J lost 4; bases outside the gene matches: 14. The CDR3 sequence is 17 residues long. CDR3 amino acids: CASSYGPGQKVYNEQFF. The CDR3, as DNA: TGCGCCAGCAGCTATGGTCCGGGACAGAAAGTTTACAATGAGCAGTTCTTC.

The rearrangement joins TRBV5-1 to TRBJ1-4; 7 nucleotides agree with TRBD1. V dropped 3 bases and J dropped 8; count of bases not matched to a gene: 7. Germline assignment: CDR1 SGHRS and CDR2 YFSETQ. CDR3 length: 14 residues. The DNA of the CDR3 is TGCGCCAGCAGCTCCGACAGGGCAAGGGAAAAACTGTTTTTT. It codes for CASSSDRAREKLFF.

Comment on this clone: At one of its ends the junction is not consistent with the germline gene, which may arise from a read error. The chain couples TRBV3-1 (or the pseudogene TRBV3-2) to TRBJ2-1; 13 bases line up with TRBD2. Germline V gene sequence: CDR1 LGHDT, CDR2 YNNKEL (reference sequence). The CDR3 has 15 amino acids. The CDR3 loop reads CASSQGTSGTLPQFF. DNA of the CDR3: TGTGCTAGCAGCCAAGGGACTAGCGGGACCCTCCCACAGTTCTTC.

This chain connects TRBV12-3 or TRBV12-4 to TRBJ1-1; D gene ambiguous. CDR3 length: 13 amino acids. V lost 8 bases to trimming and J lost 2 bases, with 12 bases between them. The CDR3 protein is CASVPQRNTEAFF. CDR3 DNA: TGTGCCAGCGTCCCCCAGCGAAACACTGAAGCTTTCTTT.